This TCR beta chain was recovered during a study of blood T cell repertoires in COVID-19. Study-wide background: COVID-19 samples collected from the United States, Italy and Spain covered acute and convalescent phases. From T cells, B-cell-depleted T cells, or PBMCs came the material, which was cDNA or gDNA.

Original processing methods: Reference gene primer amplification gave nucleated cell count estimates. This table comes from immunoSEQ multiplex PCR, and its TCRdb copy is limited to in-frame clones, with some not included. V, J and clone size are taken as reported in that table, and D and trimming were inferred from the DNA itself. The sample lists fewer than 150,000 clones; about 90% were seen once. With V trimmed by 10 bases and J by 8 bases, 10 bases remained unmatched. Germline CDR1 reads LNHDA; CDR2 reads SQIVND (reference sequence). The CDR3 contains 12 residues. J is TRBJ1-2 and V is TRBV19, with 7 bases identical to TRBD1. Material: peripheral blood. This receptor was taken from a woman in her fifties or sixties who had recovered from COVID-19. In nucleotides, the CDR3 is TGTGCCACTACAAAGACAGGGTCAGGCTACACCTTC. Translation: CATTKTGSGYTF.